This paragraph covers one T cell receptor (beta chain) sequence. This sample was taken from a study of blood T cell repertoires in COVID-19. Per the original data handling: Estimation of nucleated cell counts was performed using reference gene primer amplification. Data came from immunoSEQ multiplex PCR; TCRdb stores just in-frame clones and leaves some out. V and J calls and clone size are those listed in that table; D and trimming were worked out from the DNA. The table includes over 150,000 clones, roughly 89% detected once. Germline V gene lookup returns CDR1 MNHEY and CDR2 SVGAGI. The CDR3 has 16 residues. J lost 8 bases, V lost 0 bases, and 5 bases had no gene match.

The source material was peripheral blood. The gene calls are TRBV6-5 and TRBJ2-1; 12 bases fit TRBD2. The clonotype originates from a woman aged 60-75 years who had recovered from COVID-19. The CDR3 protein is CASSYSLAGGSDEQFF. CDR3 nucleotides: TGTGCCAGCAGTTACTCCCTAGCGGGGGGGAGCGATGAGCAGTTCTTC.